The 20 T cell receptor beta chains below come from one sample, sequenced in a study of T cell repertoires in cytomegalovirus infection (dated by TCRdb to between 2019 and 2020). These receptors have no identified antigens. For sequencing, an Illumina HiSeq 1500 was employed. TCRdb handled the public reads itself, with Q25 trimming in fastp and clone calling in MiXCR, and kept productive beta chains. Here each entry gathers all rows of one CDR3 protein and keeps the most common genes and DNA. This sample lists around 800,000 distinct CDR3 sequences; 32% were detected once. 9.5% to 15% of the sample is taken by the ten largest. The treatment or condition label, as the study defines it: in vitro stimulation with specific CMV peptide epitopes to enrich CMV-specific T cells. Specimen: cultured CD8+ T cells from PBMCs, collected from culture after CMV antigen stimulation. These receptors originate from a human donor in good health (CMV status not recorded). Some clones in this sample may be carry-over from other donors' samples.

At least ten counts were recorded for this clonotype. This chain links TRBV7-9 with TRBJ2-4; D is unresolved. There are 18 residues in the CDR3. V was pared by 4 bases and J by 0 bases, with 19 bases between. Per the germline V gene, CDR1 is SEHNR and CDR2 is FQNEAQ (reference sequence). CDR3 sequence reads: CASSSPNQGPGAKNIQYF. The CDR3 DNA reads TGTGCCAGCAGCTCCCCAAACCAAGGGCCGGGAGCCAAAAACATTCAGTACTTC.

The chain is built from TRBV7-6 and TRBJ1-1; maybe TRBD1 (5 bases). The CDR3 consists of 14 residues. Trimming cost V 4 bases and J 2 bases, with 11 bases left between them. The germline V gene has CDR1 SGHVS and CDR2 FNYEAQ. The CDR3 here is CASSSEGPNTEAFF. The CDR3 coding sequence is TGTGCCAGCAGCTCGGAGGGGCCAAACACTGAAGCTTTCTTT.

This clonotype was observed a few times. The chain combines TRBV7-9 with TRBJ2-7, with TRBD1 matching 9 bases. The germline V gene has CDR1 SEHNR and CDR2 FQNEAQ (reference sequence). J gave up 4 bases and V 7 bases, and 11 bases lay outside the gene matches. The CDR3 runs 15 residues. DNA for the CDR3: TGTGCCAGCATCGTAGCCGGGACAGGGAATTACGAGCAGTACTTC. Protein: CASIVAGTGNYEQYF. Full variable domain (remainder filled in from reference TRBV7-9 and TRBJ2-7): DTGVSQNPRHKITKRGQNVTFRCDPISEHNRLYWYRQTLGQGPEFLTYFQNEAQLEKSRLLSDRFSAERPKGSFSTLEIQRTEQGDSAMYLCASIVAGTGNYEQYFGPGTRLTVT.

The genes are TRBV27 and TRBJ1-1; no reliable D call. This CDR3 contains 14 residues. Trimming took 3 bases from V and 1 from J, leaving 9 bases between them. CDR1 MNHEY and CDR2 SMNVEV come from the germline V gene (reference sequence). The CDR3 nucleotides are TGTGCCAGCAGTTTTTTGGGGAAGAACACTGAAGCTTTCTTT. It is translated as CASSFLGKNTEAFF.

A few counts support this clonotype. CDR3 loop: CASSSEGNQPQHF. The CDR3 DNA follows: TGTGCCAGCAGTTCGGAAGGAAATCAGCCCCAGCATTTT. The chain recombines TRBV6-6 with TRBJ1-5, with unresolved D. This CDR3 is built from 13 residues. Trimming took off 4 bases at V and 4 bases at J, with 8 bases between the two ends. CDR1 and CDR2 (germline): MNHNY, SVGAGI (reference sequence).

A remark on this clonotype: Sequence at one end of the junction differs from germline and may be a read error. CDR3: CASSQDGDRSTGPQHF. CDR3 nucleotides: TGTGCCAGCAGCCAAGACGGGGACAGGTCCACGGGGCCCCAGCATTTT. The gene calls are TRBV4-1 and TRBJ1-5, with 8 bases lining up with TRBD1. CDR1 is MGHRA, CDR2 YSYEKL, per germline. The CDR3 runs to 16 residues.

The rearrangement links TRBV29-1 to TRBJ2-2; 8 positions agree with TRBD1. V shed 4 bases, J shed 4 bases, and the junction held 5 bases outside the gene matches. The CDR3 sequence is 14 residues long. From germline, CDR1 is SQVTM and CDR2 ANQGSEA. For the CDR3, the DNA is TGCAGCGTTGTAGTCCAGGGGGCCACCGGGGAGCTGTTTTTT. It yields the protein CSVVVQGATGELFF.

This rearrangement joins TRBV6-2 or TRBV6-3 to TRBJ2-2, with D possibly being TRBD1 or TRBD2 (5 bases each). Trimming took 6 bases from V and 4 from J, leaving 15 bases between them. The length of the CDR3 is 15 residues. CDR1 MNHEY and CDR2 SVGEGT come from the germline V gene. CDR3 protein: CASSPERGITGELFF. CDR3 bases: TGTGCCAGCAGCCCCGAGAGGGGAATCACCGGGGAGCTGTTTTTT.

V and J are TRBV10-2 and TRBJ2-7, with D unclear. V was pared by 5 bases and J by 0 bases, with 8 bases between. In germline, CDR1 is WSHSY, CDR2 SAAADI. The CDR3 length is 13 residues. The CDR3 loop is CASSNGTSYEQYF. In DNA form, the CDR3 reads TGCGCCAGCAGTAATGGAACCTCCTACGAGCAGTACTTC.

This clonotype has only one observation. V is TRBV15 and J is TRBJ2-1, with 11 nucleotides matching TRBD1. The CDR3 runs to 16 residues. V lost 3 bases to trimming and J lost 4 bases; unmatched junction nucleotides: 5. From germline, CDR1 is LNHNV and CDR2 YYDKDF (reference sequence). The CDR3 DNA follows: TGTGCCACCAGCAGCCCCGGACAGGGGGCTTACAATGAGCAGTTCTTC. Amino acid sequence: CATSSPGQGAYNEQFF.

The gene calls are TRBV7-8 and TRBJ2-3, with D possibly being TRBD2 (6 bases). The V end lost 1 base, the J end lost 3 bases, and 14 bases lay between the germline ends. Germline V gene lookup returns CDR1 SGHVS and CDR2 FQNEAQ. The CDR3 covers 16 residues. CDR3 nucleotides: TGTGCCAGCAGCTTAGTCGGTACTAGCTTAACAGATACGCAGTATTTT. This translates into CASSLVGTSLTDTQYF.

V usage is TRBV27 and J usage is TRBJ1-5; 9 bases fit TRBD1. V lost 5 bases to trimming and J lost 6 bases; unmatched junction nucleotides: 8. The length of the CDR3 is 15 residues. Per the germline V gene, CDR1 is MNHEY and CDR2 is SMNVEV (reference sequence). CDR3 sequence: CASSPDTGGGQPQHF. The DNA for the CDR3 is TGTGCCAGCAGTCCAGATACAGGGGGCGGTCAGCCCCAGCATTTT.

This clonotype was observed a few times. The V call is TRBV7-6, the J call TRBJ2-7, with D maybe TRBD1 (5 bases). CDR3 size: 14 residues. Germline CDR1 is SGHVS and CDR2 is FNYEAQ. The V end was cut by 1 base, the J end by 3 bases, with 10 bases between. The CDR3 nucleotides read TGTGCCAGCAGCTTAGGTGAGCAGGGCTACGAGCAGTACGTC. Translated, it gives CASSLGEQGYEQYV.

This clonotype was picked up many times. The chain links TRBV7-8 to TRBJ2-1, with 12 bases that match TRBD2. CDR1 SGHVS and CDR2 FQNEAQ come from the germline V gene. J was trimmed by 7 bases and V by 10 bases; bases with no gene match: 14. The CDR3 covers 16 residues. The CDR3 is CATRLAGVGSQNEQFF. As DNA, the CDR3 is TGTGCCACACGACTAGCGGGGGTTGGTAGTCAAAATGAGCAGTTCTTC. The variable domain in full, with the rest retrieved from reference TRBV7-8 and TRBJ2-1, is GAGVSQSPRYKVAKRGQDVALRCDPISGHVSLFWYQQALGQGPEFLTYFQNEAQLDKSGLPSDRFFAERPEGSVSTLKIQRTQQEDSAVYLCATRLAGVGSQNEQFFGPGTRLTVL.

CDR3 bases: TGTGCCAGCAGTGAGGGCCCTACCACTGAAGCTTTCTTT. Translation: CASSEGPTTEAFF. This rearrangement joins TRBV2 to TRBJ1-1; D gene ambiguous. CDR3 length: 13 residues. Germline V gene data show CDR1 as SNHLY and CDR2 as FYNNEI. Trimming took 3 bases from V and 4 from J, leaving 9 bases between them.

This clonotype was counted only a few times. This chain joins TRBV7-9 and TRBJ1-2, with no clear D. Germline CDR1 reads SEHNR; CDR2 reads FQNEAQ (reference sequence). There are 12 residues in the CDR3. The V end lost 3 bases, the J end lost 6 bases, and 8 bases lay between the germline ends. This CDR3 is CASSFLSDGYTF. CDR3 nucleotide sequence: TGTGCCAGCAGCTTCCTCAGCGATGGCTACACCTTC.

Worth noting for this clonotype: A much larger clone sits a single nucleotide away, making a read error possible. The chain couples TRBV7-8 to TRBJ1-1, with TRBD1 identical over 12 bases. The germline gives CDR1 SGHVS, CDR2 FQNEAQ. CDR3 length: 16 amino acids. Here the CDR3 reads CVSSFPGQGANTEAFF. The CDR3 DNA follows: TGTGTCAGCAGCTTTCCGGGACAGGGGGCGAACACTGAAGCTTTCTTT.

CDR3 DNA sequence: TGCGCCAGCAGCCAAGAGGGGCGGCTCGAAGCTTTCTTT. This codes for CASSQEGRLEAFF. V and J are TRBV4-1 and TRBJ1-1; a possible D gene is TRBD1 (5 bases). V lost 0 bases and J 8 bases, leaving 10 bases between the germline ends. The CDR3 consists of 13 residues. CDR1 and CDR2 (germline): MGHRA, YSYEKL.

This clonotype was seen more than once but under ten times. The V call is TRBV4-1, the J call TRBJ2-7; TRBD1 matches 9 bases. This CDR3 has 14 amino acids. J gave up 2 bases and V 3 bases, and 2 bases lay outside the gene matches. Germline CDR1 MGHRA, CDR2 YSYEKL. CDR3 bases: TGCGCCAGCAGCCAGGGGACAGGGCCCTACGAGCAGTACTTC. It translates to CASSQGTGPYEQYF.

V gene TRBV6-4 combines with J gene TRBJ1-6; possibly TRBD1 for D (6 bases). Germline values: CDR1 MRHNA, CDR2 SNTAGT. This CDR3 comprises 16 residues. The V and J ends lost 5 bases and 1 base respectively, with 12 bases between them. The CDR3 bases are TGTGCCAGCAGTAAGACAGGCTTTTCCTATAATTCACCCCTCCACTTT. Its protein product is CASSKTGFSYNSPLHF.